This TCR beta chain was sequenced in a study of human T cells and chemical hapten exposure. This clonotype appeared a few times. What it binds is unknown. Study results and caveats: No shift was seen in TCRs above 1 in 1000 frequency with DPC sensitization.

Time point defined: patch test 2, 6 weeks after DPC sensitization. Treatment given: therapeutic diphenylcyclopropenone sensitization with weekly scalp DPC. Blood collection took place prior to placing each patch test. Library preparation tagged each individual cDNA molecule with a unique molecular identifier. From the RACE reads, TCRdb called clonotypes with MiXCR, one entry per CDR3 protein. The table records about 140,000 distinct CDR3 sequences, around 11% of them present only once. The source material was whole blood, sampled in connection with sensitization to the hapten diphenylcyclopropenone (DPC). The TCR originated in a woman between 45 and 60 years old with alopecia areata. Some clones in this sample may be carry-over from other donors' samples.

The DNA for the CDR3 is TGTGCCAGCAGCCCCGGGCGGATTGAAGCTTTCTTT. It encodes CASSPGRIEAFF. This chain uses TRBV12-3 or TRBV12-4 with TRBJ1-1; D call uncertain. This CDR3 is 12 amino acids long. V was clipped by 6 bases and J by 7 bases, with 12 bases between them.